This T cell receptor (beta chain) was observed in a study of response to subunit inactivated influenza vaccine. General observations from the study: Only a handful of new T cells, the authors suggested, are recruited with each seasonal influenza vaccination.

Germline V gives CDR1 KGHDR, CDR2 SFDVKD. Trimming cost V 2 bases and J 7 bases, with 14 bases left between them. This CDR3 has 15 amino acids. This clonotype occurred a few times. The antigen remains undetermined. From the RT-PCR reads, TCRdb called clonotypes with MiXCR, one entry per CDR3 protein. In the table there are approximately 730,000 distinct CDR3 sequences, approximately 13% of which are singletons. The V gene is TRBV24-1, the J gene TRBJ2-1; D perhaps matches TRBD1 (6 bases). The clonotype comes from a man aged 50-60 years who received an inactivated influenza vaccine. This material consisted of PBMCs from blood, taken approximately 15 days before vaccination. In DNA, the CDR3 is TGTGCCACCAGTGATTGGACAGATTCTCCAAATGAGCAGTTCTTC. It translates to CATSDWTDSPNEQFF.